The clone carrying this T cell receptor (beta chain) was detected only once. Study processing details: By means of reference gene primer amplification, nucleated cell counts were estimated. Some clones are missing from TCRdb's copy, which holds only in-frame ones; the method was immunoSEQ multiplex PCR. The DNA gave D and trimming, while V, J and clone size come from that table. The table includes about 270,000 clones, about 86% detected once. The entry originates in a study of blood T cell repertoires in COVID-19. The overall study: T cells, B-cell-depleted T cells, or PBMCs provided the cDNA or gDNA that served as material.

Losses at the gene ends were 7 bases for V and 1 base for J; bases not matched to a gene: 8. The CDR3 length is 16 residues. CDR1 MNHEY and CDR2 SMNVEV come from the germline V gene (reference sequence). Sequences were obtained from peripheral blood. The chain carries TRBV27 and TRBJ1-1, with 11 bases that match TRBD1. The sequence was collected from an older woman with COVID-19, enrolled during active disease. The CDR3 coding sequence is TGTGCCAGCAAGGTCGGGACAGGGGGAAGGAACACTGAAGCTTTCTTT. This translates into CASKVGTGGRNTEAFF.